The 12 T cell receptor beta chains reported below all come from one sample, sequenced in a study of cytomegalovirus exposure and HLA in healthy donors (dated by TCRdb to the late 2010s). Libraries were built with the immunoSEQ multiplex PCR assay. For the multiplex PCR, a mixture combining 60 forward primers for TCR Vbeta segments and 13 reverse primers for TCR Jbeta segments was used. Here the immuneACCESS table is served through TCRdb, limited to in-frame sequences with V and J called. Missing clones are a known gap in these copies; in checked studies unresolved V genes cover under half, and the rest lacks a known reason. This sample's records show 31,000 or so clones. Approximately 4.8% of the sample lies in the top ten. Material: PBMCs. The source is a female donor in good health and CMV-seronegative.

According to its frequency, this clone is medium-sized. The chain is built from TRBV2 and TRBJ1-1; D might be TRBD1 (6 bases). The germline CDR1 and CDR2 sequences are SNHLY and FYNNEI. This CDR3 comprises 12 residues. Trimming took off 6 bases at V and 6 bases at J, with 11 bases between the two ends. DNA for the CDR3: TGTGCCAGCAGACAGGGTTTTGCTGAAGCTTTCTTT. Translated, it gives CASRQGFAEAFF.

J is TRBJ1-2 and V is TRBV27, with D possibly matching TRBD1 (6 bases). This CDR3 contains 14 residues. Trimming cost V 7 bases and J 3 bases, with 15 bases left between them. The V gene's germline CDR1 is MNHEY and CDR2 SMNVEV (reference sequence). CDR3 sequence reads: CASTNRVEDYGYTF. The CDR3 DNA reads as TGTGCCAGCACTAACAGGGTAGAGGACTATGGCTACACCTTC.

The chain joins TRBV5-1 to TRBJ2-7; 8 positions match TRBD1. This CDR3 is 16 amino acids long. Losses at the gene ends were 5 bases for V and 7 bases for J; bases not matched to a gene: 17. Germline V gives CDR1 SGHRS, CDR2 YFSETQ. CDR3: CASSYEPGQDEWEQYF. In nucleotides, the CDR3 is TGCGCCAGCAGTTACGAACCGGGACAGGACGAGTGGGAGCAGTACTTC.

The rearrangement links TRBV5-1 to TRBJ2-5, with D tentatively TRBD1 (6 bases). The CDR3 covers 13 residues. V dropped 4 bases and J dropped 4 bases, with 11 bases sitting between them. From germline, CDR1 is SGHRS and CDR2 YFSETQ. The CDR3 region is CASSQDSGETQYF. The CDR3 coding sequence is TGCGCCAGCAGCCAGGACAGTGGAGAGACCCAGTACTTC. The full variable domain, its missing parts supplied by reference TRBV5-1 and TRBJ2-5, is KAGVTQTPRYLIKTRGQQVTLSCSPISGHRSVSWYQQTPGQGLQFLFEYFSETQRNKGNFPGRFSGRQFSNSRSEMNVSTLELGDSALYLCASSQDSGETQYFGPGTRLLVL.

The V gene is TRBV29-1, the J gene TRBJ1-2; perhaps TRBD1 as D (6 bases). There are 14 residues in the CDR3. The V end lost 7 bases, the J end lost 1 base, and 16 bases lay between the germline ends. Germline CDR1 and CDR2: SQVTM and ANQGSEA. The CDR3 loop is CSAIDRTFNYGYTF. The CDR3 DNA reads as TGCAGCGCTATCGACAGGACTTTTAACTATGGCTACACCTTC.

The V call is TRBV6-6, the J call TRBJ1-4; 9 bases fit TRBD1. This CDR3 spans 14 amino acids. Germline V lookup: CDR1 MNHNY, CDR2 SVGAGI (reference sequence). V dropped 6 bases and J dropped 7; count of bases not matched to a gene: 6. The CDR3 nucleotides are TGTGCCAGCAGCGGGACAGGGCGGGGTGAAAAACTGTTTTTT. Encoded protein: CASSGTGRGEKLFF.

This clone shows up as medium-sized by frequency. The DNA for the CDR3 is TGTGCCATCAGTGACGGGGGTGGGGAGCAGTACTTC. Protein product: CAISDGGGEQYF. This chain links TRBV10-3 with TRBJ2-7, with D perhaps TRBD2 (6 bases). CDR1 ENHRY and CDR2 SYGVKD come from the germline V gene. Trimming took 3 bases from V and 7 from J, leaving 10 bases between them. The CDR3 is 12 residues long.

This sequence joins TRBV6-6 and TRBJ2-7; 8 nucleotides line up with TRBD1. The CDR3 covers 15 residues. CDR1 is MNHNY, CDR2 SVGAGI, per germline (reference sequence). Trimming removed 7 bases from V and 0 bases from J; junction bases left unmatched: 8. The CDR3 bases are TGTGCCAGCACCTATAGGGACAGGTCCTCCTACGAGCAGTACTTC. It is translated as CASTYRDRSSYEQYF.

The CDR3: CASSMGLSNYGYTF. CDR3 in DNA: TGTGCCAGCAGCATGGGGCTATCTAACTATGGCTACACCTTC. J is TRBJ1-2 and V is TRBV9, with TRBD1 as a possible D gene (5 bases). The V gene lost 4 bases and the J gene lost 0 bases, with 10 bases spanning the gap. This CDR3 has 14 amino acids. The germline gives CDR1 SGDLS, CDR2 YYNGEE. The full variable domain, rest sourced from reference TRBV9 and TRBJ1-2, is DSGVTQTPKHLITATGQRVTLRCSPRSGDLSVYWYQQSLDQGLQFLIQYYNGEERAKGNILERFSAQQFPDLHSELNLSSLELGDSALYFCASSMGLSNYGYTFGSGTRLTVV.

The gene calls are TRBV4-3 and TRBJ1-5; D call uncertain. This CDR3 is 15 amino acids long. CDR1 and CDR2 (germline): LGHNA, YSLEER. Trimming left V 0 bases short and J 8 bases short, with 14 bases between. The CDR3 sequence is CASSQEAHRGEPQHF. In DNA, the CDR3 is TGCGCCAGCAGCCAAGAAGCGCACCGGGGAGAGCCCCAGCATTTT.

The chain uses TRBV15 and TRBJ2-7; D is undetermined. The CDR3 is 13 amino acids. From germline, CDR1 is LNHNV and CDR2 YYDKDF (reference sequence). V dropped 5 bases and J dropped 2 bases, with 10 bases sitting between them. For the CDR3, the DNA is TGTGCCACCAGCCGATGGGCGACCTACGAGCAGTACTTC. It encodes CATSRWATYEQYF.

The rearrangement joins TRBV19 to TRBJ1-2; unclear D gene. The length of the CDR3 is 17 residues. V lost 3 bases and J 3 bases, leaving 20 bases between the germline ends. Germline CDR1 is LNHDA and CDR2 is SQIVND (reference sequence). The CDR3 sequence: CASSMGKEGIFYYGYTF. The CDR3, as DNA: TGTGCCAGTAGTATGGGAAAGGAGGGAATTTTCTACTATGGCTACACCTTC.